This T cell receptor beta chain appears in the sequencing data of a study of shared clonotypes between healthy human individuals. Clones were read by immunoSEQ multiplex PCR, and TCRdb kept only the in-frame ones, dropping some. The sample consists of about 1 million clones, around 76% of them appearing once. The CDR3 contains 11 residues. The V end lost 6 bases, the J end lost 3 bases, and 8 bases lay between the germline ends. The germline V gene encodes CDR1 SQVTM and CDR2 ANQGSEA. The J gene is TRBJ1-1, the V gene TRBV29-1; possible D gene TRBD1, 5 bases. The specimen was memory CD4+ T cells sorted from blood. Subset meaning: CD45RA-negative fraction. This sequence originates from a man between 18 and 35 years old in good health. The CDR3 nucleotides read TGCAGCGTGGGGCATTACACTGAAGCTTTCTTT. Translation gives CSVGHYTEAFF.